One and the same sample provided the 11 T cell receptor beta chains below, sequenced in a study of shared clonotypes between healthy human individuals. Sequenced by immunoSEQ multiplex PCR; TCRdb stores in-frame clones only, minus some. The repertoire holds about 2.2 million clones, with 90% to 95% as singletons. Terminally differentiated effector memory CD45RA+ cells were excluded by CCR7 positive selection of CD45RO-negative cells. What was sequenced was naive CD8+ T cells from PBMCs. All receptors come from a man aged 18 to 35 in good health. Some clones in this sample may be carry-over from other donors' samples.

The V and J genes are TRBV9 and TRBJ2-2; D is possibly TRBD1 or TRBD2 (5 bases each). V was shortened by 3 bases and J by 1 base, with 16 bases between the two germline ends. The CDR3 contains 17 residues. Germline loops: CDR1 SGDLS, CDR2 YYNGEE. The CDR3 DNA follows: TGTGCCAGCAGCGACAACCCCGATGGGGGGAACACCGGGGAGCTGTTTTTT. Its protein is CASSDNPDGGNTGELFF.

The J gene is TRBJ2-7, the V gene TRBV5-8; no reliable D call. CDR3 length: 15 amino acids. V dropped 0 bases and J dropped 3 bases, with 13 bases sitting between them. The germline V gene encodes CDR1 SGHTS and CDR2 YDEGEE. CDR3 protein: CASSLGGLGYYEQYF. The CDR3 nucleotides read TGTGCCAGCAGCTTGGGGGGTCTCGGCTACTACGAGCAGTACTTC.

The chain has TRBV4-3 and TRBJ2-7; 7 bases align to TRBD2. Losses at the gene ends were 3 bases for V and 3 bases for J; bases not matched to a gene: 8. The CDR3 has 15 amino acids. Germline CDR1 LGHNA, CDR2 YSLEER. CDR3 amino acids: CASSHSRQRGYEQYF. The CDR3 DNA is TGCGCCAGCAGCCACAGCCGCCAGCGGGGCTACGAGCAGTACTTC.

The V gene is TRBV5-8, the J gene TRBJ1-1; D might be TRBD1 (6 bases). The germline V gene encodes CDR1 SGHTS and CDR2 YDEGEE. The CDR3 totals 13 residues. V shed 0 bases and J shed 5 bases, with 8 bases lying between them. The DNA of the CDR3 is TGTGCCAGCAGCTTGGATAGGGGGACTGAAGCTTTCTTT. Encoded protein: CASSLDRGTEAFF.

The chain uses TRBV5-8 and TRBJ2-1, with 8 bases fitting TRBD1. Germline assignment: CDR1 SGHTS and CDR2 YDEGEE. The CDR3 totals 14 residues. V lost 4 bases, J lost 3 bases, and 3 bases stayed unmatched. CDR3 protein: CASSMGQDYNEQFF. The CDR3 DNA reads as TGTGCCAGCAGCATGGGACAGGACTACAATGAGCAGTTCTTC.

This sequence joins TRBV7-6 and TRBJ1-1; D is perhaps TRBD1 (6 bases). The CDR3 runs to 15 residues. Germline values: CDR1 SGHVS, CDR2 FNYEAQ. Trimming stripped 1 base from V and 6 bases from J, with 15 bases between. In DNA, the CDR3 is TGTGCCAGCAGCTTAGGGGAGGGGGTGAAACCTGAAGCTTTCTTT. Its protein product is CASSLGEGVKPEAFF.

On this clone: Other DNA sequences in the sample encode the same CDR3. This chain links TRBV7-9 with TRBJ2-7; no definite D call. Germline V gene data show CDR1 as SEHNR and CDR2 as FQNEAQ (reference sequence). V lost 0 bases, J lost 1 base, and 7 bases lay in between. The CDR3 length is 14 residues. CDR3: CASSLAGPSYEQYF. CDR3 DNA: TGTGCCAGCAGCTTAGCCGGGCCTTCCTACGAGCAGTACTTC.

The J gene is TRBJ2-2, the V gene TRBV2, with 10 bases lining up with TRBD2. The CDR3 loop spans 15 amino acids. V lost 5 bases to trimming and J lost 3 bases; unmatched junction nucleotides: 3. Looked up from germline, CDR1 is SNHLY and CDR2 is FYNNEI. The DNA for the CDR3 is TGTGCCAGCAGTCTGGGACTAGCGCACACCGGGGAGCTGTTTTTT. Protein sequence: CASSLGLAHTGELFF.

CDR3 DNA: TGCGCCAGCAGCCAAAAAGAGGGGGCCGCCTATGGCTACACCTTC. The encoded protein is CASSQKEGAAYGYTF. This chain connects TRBV4-1 to TRBJ1-2; TRBD1 agrees at 7 bases. The CDR3 contains 15 residues. From germline, CDR1 is MGHRA and CDR2 YSYEKL. Trimming at V came to 2 bases and at J to 4 bases, leaving 7 bases not matched to a gene.

This clone was found a few times. The chain employs TRBV5-6 and TRBJ1-1; D is undetermined. Trimming cost V 5 bases and J 10 bases, with 15 bases left between them. In germline, CDR1 is SGHDT, CDR2 YYEEEE. This CDR3 is built from 12 residues. The CDR3 region is CASSRRGLPAFF. The CDR3 DNA reads as TGTGCCAGCAGTCGGCGCGGGCTCCCAGCTTTCTTT. The variable domain in full, completed from reference TRBV5-6 and TRBJ1-1, reads DAGVTQSPTHLIKTRGQQVTLRCSPKSGHDTVSWYQQALGQGPQFIFQYYEEEERQRGNFPDRFSGHQFPNYSSELNVNALLLGDSALYLCASSRRGLPAFFGQGTRLTVV.

The CDR3 DNA sequence: TGTGCCAGCAGCCATCGACAGGGCGCCTACGAGCAGTACTTC. It specifies CASSHRQGAYEQYF. The chain employs TRBV7-9 and TRBJ2-7, with TRBD1 matching over 7 bases. The CDR3 length is 14 residues. The V and J ends lost 5 bases and 2 bases, in that order; junction bases with no gene match: 6. Germline V CDR1 and CDR2: SEHNR, FQNEAQ (reference sequence). Filled out from reference TRBV7-9 and TRBJ2-7, the complete variable domain reads DTGVSQNPRHKITKRGQNVTFRCDPISEHNRLYWYRQTLGQGPEFLTYFQNEAQLEKSRLLSDRFSAERPKGSFSTLEIQRTEQGDSAMYLCASSHRQGAYEQYFGPGTRLTVT.